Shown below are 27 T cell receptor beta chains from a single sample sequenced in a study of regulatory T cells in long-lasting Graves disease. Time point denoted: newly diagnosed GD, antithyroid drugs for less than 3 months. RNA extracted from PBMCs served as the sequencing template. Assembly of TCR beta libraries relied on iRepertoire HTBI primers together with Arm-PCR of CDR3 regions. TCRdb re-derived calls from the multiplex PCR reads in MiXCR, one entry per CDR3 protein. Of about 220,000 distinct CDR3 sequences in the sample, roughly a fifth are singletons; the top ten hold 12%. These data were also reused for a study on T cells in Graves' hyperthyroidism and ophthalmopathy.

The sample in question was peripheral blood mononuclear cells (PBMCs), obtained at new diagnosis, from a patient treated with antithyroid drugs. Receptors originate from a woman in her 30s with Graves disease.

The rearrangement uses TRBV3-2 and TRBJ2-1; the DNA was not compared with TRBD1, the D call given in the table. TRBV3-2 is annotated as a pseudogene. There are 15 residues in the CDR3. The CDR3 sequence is CASSQGTGCYNEQFF. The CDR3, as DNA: TGTGCCAGCAGCCAAGGGACAGGGTGTTACAATGAGCAGTTCTTC.

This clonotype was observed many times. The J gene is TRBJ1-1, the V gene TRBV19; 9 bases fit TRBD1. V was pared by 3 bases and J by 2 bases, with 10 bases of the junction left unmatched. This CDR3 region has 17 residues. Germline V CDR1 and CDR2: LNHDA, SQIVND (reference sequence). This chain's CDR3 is CASSIPLTGGPNTEAFF. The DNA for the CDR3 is TGTGCCAGTAGTATCCCCCTAACAGGGGGCCCTAACACTGAAGCTTTCTTT.

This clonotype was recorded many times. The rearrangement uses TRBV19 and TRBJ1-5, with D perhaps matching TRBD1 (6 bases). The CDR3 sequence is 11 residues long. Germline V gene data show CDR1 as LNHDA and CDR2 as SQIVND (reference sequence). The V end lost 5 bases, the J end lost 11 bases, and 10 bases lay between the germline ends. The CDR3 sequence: CASSVQGSQHF. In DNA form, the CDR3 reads TGTGCCAGTAGTGTACAGGGATCCCAGCATTTT.

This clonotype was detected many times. The CDR3 reads CASSTAGATKFEAFF. Written as DNA, the CDR3 is TGTGCCAGCAGTACAGCAGGGGCCACCAAGTTTGAAGCTTTCTTT. The chain uses TRBV28 and TRBJ1-1; weak D call: TRBD1 (6 bases). The CDR3 sequence is 15 residues long. Germline V gene data show CDR1 as MDHEN and CDR2 as SYDVKM. Between the trimmed V and J ends, which lost 5 bases and 7 bases, there was a span of 20 bases.

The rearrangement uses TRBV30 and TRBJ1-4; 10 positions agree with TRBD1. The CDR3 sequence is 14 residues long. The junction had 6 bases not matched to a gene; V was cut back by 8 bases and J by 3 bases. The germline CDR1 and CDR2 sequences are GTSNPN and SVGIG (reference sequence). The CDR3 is CAQGGTGANEKLFF. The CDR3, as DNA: TGTGCCCAGGGAGGGACAGGGGCTAATGAAAAACTGTTTTTT.

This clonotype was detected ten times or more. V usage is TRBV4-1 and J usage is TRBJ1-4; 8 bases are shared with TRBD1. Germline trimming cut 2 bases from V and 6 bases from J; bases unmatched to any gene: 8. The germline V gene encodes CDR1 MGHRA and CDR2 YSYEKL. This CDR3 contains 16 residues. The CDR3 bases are TGCGCCAGCAGCCAACCCTGGACAGGGAGGGATGAAAAACTGTTTTTT. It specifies CASSQPWTGRDEKLFF.

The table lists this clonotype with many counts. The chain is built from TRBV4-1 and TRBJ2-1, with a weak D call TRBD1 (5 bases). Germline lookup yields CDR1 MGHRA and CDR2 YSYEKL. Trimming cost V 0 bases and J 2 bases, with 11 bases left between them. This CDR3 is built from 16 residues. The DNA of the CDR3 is TGCGCCAGCAGCCAAGAGGGGCAAGTAGCCTACAATGAGCAGTTCTTC. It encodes CASSQEGQVAYNEQFF.

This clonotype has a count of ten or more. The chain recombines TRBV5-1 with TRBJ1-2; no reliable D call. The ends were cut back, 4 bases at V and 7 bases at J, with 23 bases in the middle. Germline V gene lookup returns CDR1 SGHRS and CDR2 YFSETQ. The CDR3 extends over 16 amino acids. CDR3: CASSGLFSGVEVGYTF. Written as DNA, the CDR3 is TGCGCCAGCAGCGGACTCTTTAGTGGCGTAGAGGTTGGCTACACCTTC.

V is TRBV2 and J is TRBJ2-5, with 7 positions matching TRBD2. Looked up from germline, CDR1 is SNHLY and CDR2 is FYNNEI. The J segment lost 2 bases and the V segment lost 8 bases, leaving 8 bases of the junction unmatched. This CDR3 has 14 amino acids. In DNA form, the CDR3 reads TGTGCCAGCGCCTTTTCTAGCGGACAAGAGACCCAGTACTTC. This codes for CASAFSSGQETQYF.

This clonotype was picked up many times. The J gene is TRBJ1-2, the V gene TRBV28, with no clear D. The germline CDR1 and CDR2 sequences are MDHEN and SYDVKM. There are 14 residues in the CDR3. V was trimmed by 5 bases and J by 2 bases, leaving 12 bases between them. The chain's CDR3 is CASSRVHRNYGYTF. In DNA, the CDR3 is TGTGCCAGCAGTCGAGTTCACAGAAACTATGGCTACACCTTC.

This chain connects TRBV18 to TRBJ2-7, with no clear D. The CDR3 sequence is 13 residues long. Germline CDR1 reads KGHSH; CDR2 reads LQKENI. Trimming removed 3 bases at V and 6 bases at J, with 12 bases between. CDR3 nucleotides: TGTGCCAGCTCACCTATGCCCCAGGCCGAGCAGTACTTC. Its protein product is CASSPMPQAEQYF.

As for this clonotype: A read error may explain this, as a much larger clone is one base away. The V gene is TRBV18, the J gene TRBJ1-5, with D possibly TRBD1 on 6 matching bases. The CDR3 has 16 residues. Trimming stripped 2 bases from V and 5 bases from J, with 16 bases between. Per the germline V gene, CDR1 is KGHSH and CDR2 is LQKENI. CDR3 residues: CASSPGQGRLDQPQHF. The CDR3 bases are TGTGCCAGCTCACCAGGTCAGGGGCGTTTAGATCAGCCCCAGCATTTT.

The CDR3 spells CASSELAGRGEQFF. For the CDR3, the DNA is TGTGCCAGCAGTGAACTAGCTGGTCGGGGTGAGCAGTTCTTC. The chain couples TRBV2 to TRBJ2-5; possible D gene TRBD2, 5 bases. Judging by the DNA end, TRBJ2-1 fits better; the J call may be wrong. Germline loops: CDR1 SNHLY, CDR2 FYNNEI. The CDR3 is 14 amino acids.

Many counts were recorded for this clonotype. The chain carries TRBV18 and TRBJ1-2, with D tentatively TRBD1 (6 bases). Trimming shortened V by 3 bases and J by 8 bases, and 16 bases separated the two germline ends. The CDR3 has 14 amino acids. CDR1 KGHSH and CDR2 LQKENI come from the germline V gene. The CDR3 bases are TGTGCCAGCTCACCGTCCCAGGGGCTCGAAGGCTACACCTTC. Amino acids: CASSPSQGLEGYTF.

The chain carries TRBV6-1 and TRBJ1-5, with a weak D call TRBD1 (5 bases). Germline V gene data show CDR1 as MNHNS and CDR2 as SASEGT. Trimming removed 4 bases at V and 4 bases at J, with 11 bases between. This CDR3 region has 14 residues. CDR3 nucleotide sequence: TGTGCCAGCAGTGGCCTCGGGGGTAATCAGCCCCAGCATTTT. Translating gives CASSGLGGNQPQHF.

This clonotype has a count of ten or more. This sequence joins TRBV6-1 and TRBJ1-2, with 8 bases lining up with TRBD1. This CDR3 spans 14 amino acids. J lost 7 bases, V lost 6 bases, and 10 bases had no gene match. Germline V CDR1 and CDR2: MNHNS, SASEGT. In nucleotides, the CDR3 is TGTGCCAGCAGCCCAACATCAGGGGGCTCTGGCTACACCTTC. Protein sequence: CASSPTSGGSGYTF.

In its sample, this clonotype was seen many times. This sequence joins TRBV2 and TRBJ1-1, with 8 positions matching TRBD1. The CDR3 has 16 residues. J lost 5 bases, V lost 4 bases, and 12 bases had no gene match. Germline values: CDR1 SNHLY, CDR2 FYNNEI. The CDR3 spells CASSVLQGARYTEAFF. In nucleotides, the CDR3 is TGTGCCAGCAGTGTATTGCAGGGGGCTCGGTATACTGAAGCTTTCTTT.

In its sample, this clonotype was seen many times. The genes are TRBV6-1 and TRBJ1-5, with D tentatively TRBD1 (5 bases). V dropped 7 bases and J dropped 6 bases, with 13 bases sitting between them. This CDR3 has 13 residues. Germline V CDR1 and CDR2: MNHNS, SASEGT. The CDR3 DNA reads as TGTGCCAGCACGCCAGGGATCGGTCAGCCCCAGCATTTT. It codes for CASTPGIGQPQHF.

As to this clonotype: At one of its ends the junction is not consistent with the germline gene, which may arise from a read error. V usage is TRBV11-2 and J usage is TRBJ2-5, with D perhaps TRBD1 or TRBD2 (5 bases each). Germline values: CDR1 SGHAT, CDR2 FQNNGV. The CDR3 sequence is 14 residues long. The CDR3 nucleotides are TGTGCCAGCAGCTTGAGTAGGGTGGGGGAGACCCAGTTCTTT. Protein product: CASSLSRVGETQFF.

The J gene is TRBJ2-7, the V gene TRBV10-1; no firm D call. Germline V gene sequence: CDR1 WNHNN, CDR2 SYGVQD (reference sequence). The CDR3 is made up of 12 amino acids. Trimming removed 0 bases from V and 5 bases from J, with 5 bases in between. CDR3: CASSESWHEQYF. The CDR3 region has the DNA TGCGCCAGCAGTGAGTCGTGGCACGAGCAGTACTTC.

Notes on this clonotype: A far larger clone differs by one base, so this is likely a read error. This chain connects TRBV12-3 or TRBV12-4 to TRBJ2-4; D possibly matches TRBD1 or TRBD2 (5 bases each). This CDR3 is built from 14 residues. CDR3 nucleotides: TGTGCCAGCAGTTTTGGGGGAAAGAGGGATGGCTGCACCTTC. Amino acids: CASSFGGKRDGCTF.

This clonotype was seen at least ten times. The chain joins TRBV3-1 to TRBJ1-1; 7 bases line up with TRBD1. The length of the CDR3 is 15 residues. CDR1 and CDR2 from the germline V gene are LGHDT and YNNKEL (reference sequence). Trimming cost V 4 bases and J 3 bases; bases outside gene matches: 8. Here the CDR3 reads CASSRQPQGDTEAFF. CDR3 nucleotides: TGTGCCAGCAGCCGCCAACCGCAGGGGGACACTGAAGCTTTCTTT.

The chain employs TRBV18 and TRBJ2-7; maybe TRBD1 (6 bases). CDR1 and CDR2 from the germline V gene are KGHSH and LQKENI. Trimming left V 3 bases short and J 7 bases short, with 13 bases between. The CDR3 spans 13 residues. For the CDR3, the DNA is TGTGCCAGCTCACCCGGACAGATTCTGGAGCAGTACTTC. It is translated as CASSPGQILEQYF.

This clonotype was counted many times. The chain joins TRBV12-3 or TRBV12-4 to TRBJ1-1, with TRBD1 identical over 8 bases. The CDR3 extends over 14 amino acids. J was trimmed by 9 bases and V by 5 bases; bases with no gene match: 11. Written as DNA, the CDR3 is TGTGCCAGCAGTCAATTAGGGACAGGTGTGAAAGCTTTCTTT. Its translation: CASSQLGTGVKAFF.

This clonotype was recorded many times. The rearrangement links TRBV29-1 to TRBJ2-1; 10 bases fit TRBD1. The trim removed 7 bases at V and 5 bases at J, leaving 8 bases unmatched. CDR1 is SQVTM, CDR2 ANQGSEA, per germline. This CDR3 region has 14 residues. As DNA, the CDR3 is TGCAGCGCATATCCGGGACAGGGGAACAATGAGCAGTTCTTC. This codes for CSAYPGQGNNEQFF.

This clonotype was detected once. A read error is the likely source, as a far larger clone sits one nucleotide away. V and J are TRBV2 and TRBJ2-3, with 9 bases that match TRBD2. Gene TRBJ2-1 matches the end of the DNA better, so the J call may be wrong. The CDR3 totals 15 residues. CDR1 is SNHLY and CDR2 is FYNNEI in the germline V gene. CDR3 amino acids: CARTFRLAVYNEQFF. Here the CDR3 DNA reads TGTGCCCGCACTTTTAGACTAGCGGTCTACAATGAGCAGTTCTTC.

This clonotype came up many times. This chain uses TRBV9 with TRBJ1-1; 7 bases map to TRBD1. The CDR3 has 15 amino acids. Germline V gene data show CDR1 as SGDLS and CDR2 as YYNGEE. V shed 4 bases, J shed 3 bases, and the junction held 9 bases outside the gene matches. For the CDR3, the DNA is TGTGCCAGCAGCAAGAGAGGGGGCAAGGACACTGAAGCTTTCTTT. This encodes CASSKRGGKDTEAFF.